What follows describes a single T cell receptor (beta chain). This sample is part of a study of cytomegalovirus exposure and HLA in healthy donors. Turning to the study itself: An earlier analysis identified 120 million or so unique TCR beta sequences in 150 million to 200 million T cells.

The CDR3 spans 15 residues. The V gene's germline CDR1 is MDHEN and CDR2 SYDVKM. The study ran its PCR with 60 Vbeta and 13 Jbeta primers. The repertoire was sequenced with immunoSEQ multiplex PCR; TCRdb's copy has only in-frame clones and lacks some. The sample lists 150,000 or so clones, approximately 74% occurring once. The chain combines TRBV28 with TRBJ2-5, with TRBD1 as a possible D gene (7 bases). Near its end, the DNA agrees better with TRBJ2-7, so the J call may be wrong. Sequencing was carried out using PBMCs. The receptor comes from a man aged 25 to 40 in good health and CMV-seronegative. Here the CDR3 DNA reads TGTGCCAGCAGTTTGTTCGCAGGGGGGTCTGGCGAGCAGTACTTC. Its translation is CASSLFAGGSGEQYF.